One sample yielded the 23 T cell receptor beta chains listed below, sequenced in a study of post-analysis software for immune sequencing data. General study results and limits: Higher frequency in patients than in controls was seen for roughly five TRBV segments, with TRBV5-6, TRBV5-1 and TRBV20-1 among them.

The antigens of these receptors remain unknown. TCR beta cDNA libraries included unique molecular identifiers. TCRdb analysed the PCR reads with MiXCR anew, one entry per CDR3 protein. The sample gives some 450,000 distinct CDR3 sequences, under 55% of which show up once; about 12% is in the top ten. Sequencing input: blood. These receptors originate from a girl aged 10 to 17 with multiple sclerosis.

This clonotype was found once. The rearrangement joins TRBV5-1 to TRBJ2-1; D possibly corresponds to TRBD1 (5 bases). This CDR3 is built from 17 residues. From germline, CDR1 is SGHRS and CDR2 YFSETQ. The V and J ends lost 0 bases and 2 bases respectively, with 15 bases between them. CDR3 protein: CASSLEGPDGPYNEQFF. CDR3 bases: TGCGCCAGCAGCTTGGAGGGGCCCGATGGGCCCTACAATGAGCAGTTCTTC.

The chain joins TRBV12-3 or TRBV12-4 to TRBJ2-3; D gene ambiguous. The CDR3 spans 14 residues. Trimming left V 4 bases short and J 0 bases short, with 8 bases between. As DNA, the CDR3 is TGTGCCAGCAGTTGTGCCCCGAGCACAGATACGCAGTATTTT. Protein sequence: CASSCAPSTDTQYF.

This chain joins TRBV7-2 and TRBJ2-7; possible D gene TRBD2, 5 bases. This CDR3 is 14 amino acids long. Germline CDR1 reads SGHTA; CDR2 reads FQGNSA. The germline V and J ends were trimmed by 3 bases and 5 bases, with 14 bases remaining between them. CDR3 DNA: TGTGCCAGCAGCTTCCGGGGTCGACCCCACGAGCAGTACTTC. This encodes CASSFRGRPHEQYF. The variable domain in full, completed from reference TRBV7-2 and TRBJ2-7, reads GAGVSQSPSNKVTEKGKDVELRCDPISGHTALYWYRQSLGQGLEFLIYFQGNSAPDKSGLPSDRFSAERTGGSVSTLTIQRTQQEDSAVYLCASSFRGRPHEQYFGPGTRLTVT.

The J gene is TRBJ2-5, the V gene TRBV6-6; 11 positions agree with TRBD2. CDR1 is MNHNY, CDR2 SVGAGI, per germline (reference sequence). V trimming: 3 bases; J trimming: 1 base; junction bases outside the gene matches: 4. The CDR3 is 16 residues long. The CDR3 loop reads CASSYKGLAAQETQYF. CDR3 bases: TGTGCCAGCAGTTATAAGGGACTAGCGGCCCAAGAGACCCAGTACTTC.

At least ten counts were recorded for this clonotype. V gene TRBV15 combines with J gene TRBJ2-1; D tentatively fits TRBD1 or TRBD2 (5 bases each). Germline V CDR1 and CDR2: LNHNV, YYDKDF (reference sequence). Trimming shortened V by 1 base and J by 2 bases, and 12 bases separated the two germline ends. The CDR3 has 16 residues. DNA of the CDR3: TGTGCCACCAGCAGAGGTGGGACGGGTCCCTACAATGAGCAGTTCTTC. It yields the protein CATSRGGTGPYNEQFF.

The V and J genes are TRBV12-3 or TRBV12-4 and TRBJ1-2; TRBD1 is a possible D gene (5 bases). The CDR3 covers 10 residues. Trimming took 6 bases from V and 8 from J, leaving 7 bases between them. The CDR3, as DNA: TGTGCCAGCAGCGGGGGGGGCTACACCTTC. Its translation is CASSGGGYTF.

This clonotype was seen a few times. The rearrangement joins TRBV15 to TRBJ2-3; D ambiguous. Trimming removed 0 bases from V and 5 bases from J, with 6 bases in between. The CDR3 spans 13 residues. In germline, CDR1 is LNHNV, CDR2 YYDKDF (reference sequence). CDR3 in amino acids: CATSRDRKDTQYF. The CDR3 coding sequence is TGTGCCACCAGCAGAGATAGGAAAGATACGCAGTATTTT.

This clonotype showed up many times. The V and J genes are TRBV13 and TRBJ2-1, with 8 bases lining up with TRBD2. Germline lookup yields CDR1 PRHDT and CDR2 FYEKMQ (reference sequence). This CDR3 contains 15 residues. After removal of 5 bases from V and 8 bases from J, the junction contained 11 bases not matched to a gene. This CDR3 is CASSPTLGGEDEQFF. The CDR3 DNA reads TGTGCCAGCAGCCCGACCCTCGGGGGGGAGGATGAGCAGTTCTTC.

V usage is TRBV3-1 and J usage is TRBJ1-1, with a possible D match to TRBD1 (5 bases). The CDR3 spans 15 residues. Germline loops: CDR1 LGHDT, CDR2 YNNKEL (reference sequence). V shed 5 bases and J shed 0 bases, with 13 bases lying between them. CDR3 in amino acids: CASSFQGILNTEAFF. Here the CDR3 DNA reads TGTGCCAGCAGCTTTCAGGGCATATTGAACACTGAAGCTTTCTTT. Complete variable domain (other parts from reference TRBV3-1 and TRBJ1-1): DTAVSQTPKYLVTQMGNDKSIKCEQNLGHDTMYWYKQDSKKFLKIMFSYNNKELIINETVPNRFSPKSPDKAHLNLHINSLELGDSAVYFCASSFQGILNTEAFFGQGTRLTVV.

The rearrangement uses TRBV4-3 and TRBJ2-7; 7 nucleotides line up with TRBD1. The DNA end is a closer match to TRBJ2-5, so the J assignment may be wrong. CDR1 and CDR2 from the germline V gene are LGHNA and YSLEER. This CDR3 is built from 18 residues. The CDR3 loop reads CASSQDTFGTGQKKTQYF. As DNA, the CDR3 is TGCGCCAGCAGCCAAGATACATTTGGCACGGGACAGAAAAAGACCCAGTACTTC.

The CDR3 coding sequence is TGCAGCGTTGAAGGAACAAGGGAAGCTTTCTTT. It encodes CSVEGTREAFF. The chain uses TRBV29-1 and TRBJ1-1; D gene uncertain. Trimming took 1 base from V and 8 from J, leaving 8 bases between them. The germline V gene encodes CDR1 SQVTM and CDR2 ANQGSEA. This CDR3 is 11 amino acids long.

This clonotype was picked up a small number of times. This chain joins TRBV7-2 and TRBJ2-7; D possibly corresponds to TRBD2 (5 bases). Trimming removed 1 base from V and 3 bases from J, with 10 bases in between. Germline assignment: CDR1 SGHTA and CDR2 FQGNSA. This CDR3 comprises 14 residues. Here the CDR3 DNA reads TGTGCCAGCAGCTTAGACGGCGGGCTCTACGAGCAGTACTTC. Translation: CASSLDGGLYEQYF.

CDR3 bases: TGTGCCAGCAGTTACTCTAAATCGCTGGGGAGACAAGAGACCCAGTACTTC. This translates into CASSYSKSLGRQETQYF. The rearrangement uses TRBV6-5 and TRBJ2-5; D is possibly TRBD2 (5 bases). Per the germline V gene, CDR1 is MNHEY and CDR2 is SVGAGI. The CDR3 consists of 17 residues. V shed 0 bases and J shed 2 bases, with 16 bases lying between them.

This chain joins TRBV7-9 and TRBJ2-1; D is uncertain. Germline V gene sequence: CDR1 SEHNR, CDR2 FQNEAQ (reference sequence). This CDR3 spans 14 amino acids. Trimming shortened V by 2 bases and J by 6 bases, and 11 bases separated the two germline ends. The CDR3 region has the DNA TGTGCCAGCAGCTTATCCTTAAATGTCAATGAGCAGTTCTTC. Protein product: CASSLSLNVNEQFF.

This clonotype was seen repeatedly, ten times or more. J is TRBJ2-7 and V is TRBV6-5, with D tentatively TRBD1 (6 bases). Trimming removed 2 bases from V and 4 bases from J, with 9 bases in between. Looked up from germline, CDR1 is MNHEY and CDR2 is SVGAGI. This CDR3 is built from 13 residues. DNA of the CDR3: TGTGCCAGCAGTTACCACGGGACATACGAGCAGTACTTC. This encodes CASSYHGTYEQYF.

This clonotype was counted a few times. The chain links TRBV18 to TRBJ2-6; tentative D call: TRBD1 (6 bases). The germline V and J ends were trimmed by 4 bases and 2 bases, with 15 bases remaining between them. CDR1 is KGHSH, CDR2 LQKENI, per germline. The length of the CDR3 is 17 residues. CDR3 in amino acids: CASSRNVQGTGANVLTF. CDR3 coding DNA: TGTGCCAGCTCACGAAACGTACAGGGAACTGGGGCCAACGTCCTGACTTTC.

This chain links TRBV29-1 with TRBJ2-7, with TRBD1 matching over 7 bases. Germline lookup yields CDR1 SQVTM and CDR2 ANQGSEA. This CDR3 is 14 amino acids long. Trimming cost V 4 bases and J 2 bases; bases outside gene matches: 8. The CDR3 loop is CSVAEGTEPYEQYF. The DNA of the CDR3 is TGCAGCGTTGCGGAAGGGACAGAACCCTACGAGCAGTACTTC.

The chain recombines TRBV7-3 with TRBJ2-1, with D hard to call. V was trimmed by 5 bases and J by 3 bases, leaving 14 bases between them. Germline V lookup: CDR1 SGHTA, CDR2 FQGTGA. The CDR3 runs 15 residues. This chain's CDR3 is CASSPIKGSYNEQFF. Here the CDR3 DNA reads TGTGCCAGCAGCCCAATAAAGGGTAGCTACAATGAGCAGTTCTTC.

The CDR3 loop reads CASSSGLILAKNIQYF. The CDR3 bases are TGCGCCAGCAGCTCGGGACTCATACTAGCCAAAAACATTCAGTACTTC. The V gene is TRBV5-1, the J gene TRBJ2-4; D is perhaps TRBD2 (6 bases). CDR3 length: 16 amino acids. The germline gives CDR1 SGHRS, CDR2 YFSETQ. V lost 3 bases to trimming and J lost 0 bases, with 13 bases between them. The variable domain in full, with the rest retrieved from reference TRBV5-1 and TRBJ2-4, is KAGVTQTPRYLIKTRGQQVTLSCSPISGHRSVSWYQQTPGQGLQFLFEYFSETQRNKGNFPGRFSGRQFSNSRSEMNVSTLELGDSALYLCASSSGLILAKNIQYFGAGTRLSVL.

There are a few counts of this clonotype. The V gene is TRBV20-1, the J gene TRBJ2-7; no reliable D call. There are 11 residues in the CDR3. Per the germline V gene, CDR1 is DFQATT and CDR2 is SNEGSKA (reference sequence). Trimming took off 0 bases at V and 9 bases at J, with 9 bases between the two ends. The CDR3 DNA reads as TGCAGTGCTAGAGATGTTCCTAGGCAGTACTTC. Translation gives CSARDVPRQYF.

There are a few counts of this clonotype. The chain recombines TRBV6-1 with TRBJ2-1; TRBD2 matches at 7 bases. This CDR3 is built from 16 residues. Germline V CDR1 and CDR2: MNHNS, SASEGT. Trimming cost V 3 bases and J 0 bases; bases outside gene matches: 5. CDR3 loop: CASSEISGDSYNEQFF. CDR3 bases: TGTGCCAGCAGTGAGATAAGCGGGGACTCCTACAATGAGCAGTTCTTC.

The chain recombines TRBV6-1 with TRBJ2-2; D possibly corresponds to TRBD1 (6 bases). V was shortened by 6 bases and J by 2 bases, with 10 bases between the two germline ends. Germline V gene sequence: CDR1 MNHNS, CDR2 SASEGT. The CDR3 sequence is 14 residues long. The CDR3 DNA is TGTGCCAGCAGAGAACAGGGTAACACCGGGGAGCTGTTTTTT. Protein sequence: CASREQGNTGELFF.

This clonotype was recorded once. The chain recombines TRBV7-8 with TRBJ2-7, with D uncertain. The V end lost 8 bases, the J end lost 4 bases, and 21 bases lay between the germline ends. This CDR3 has 15 amino acids. The germline CDR1 and CDR2 sequences are SGHVS and FQNEAQ. Here the CDR3 reads CASGPPPGELYEQYF. The CDR3 nucleotides read TGTGCCAGCGGCCCCCCCCCGGGCGAATTATACGAGCAGTACTTC.